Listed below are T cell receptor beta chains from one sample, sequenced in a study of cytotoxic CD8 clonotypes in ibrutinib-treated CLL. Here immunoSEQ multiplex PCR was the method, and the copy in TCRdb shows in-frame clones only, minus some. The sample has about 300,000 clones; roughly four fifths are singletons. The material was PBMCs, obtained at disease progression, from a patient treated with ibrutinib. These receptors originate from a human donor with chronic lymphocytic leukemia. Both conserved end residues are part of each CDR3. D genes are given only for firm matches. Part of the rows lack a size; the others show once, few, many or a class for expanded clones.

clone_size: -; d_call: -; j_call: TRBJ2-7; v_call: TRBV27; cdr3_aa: CASSPQRTYEQYF; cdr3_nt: TGTGCCAGCAGTCCACAGCGAACCTACGAGCAGTACTTC
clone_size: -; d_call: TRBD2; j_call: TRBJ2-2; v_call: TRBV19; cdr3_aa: CASRKTSGRSGELFF; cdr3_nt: TGTGCCAGTAGGAAAACTAGCGGGAGAAGCGGGGAGCTGTTTTTT
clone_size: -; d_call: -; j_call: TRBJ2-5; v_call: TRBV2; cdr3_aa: CASSDLAASETQYF; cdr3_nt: TGTGCCAGCAGTGACCTGGCAGCATCAGAGACCCAGTACTTC
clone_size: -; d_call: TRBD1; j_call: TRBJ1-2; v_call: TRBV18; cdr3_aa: CASGRDRGLYGYTF; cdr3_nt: TGTGCCAGCGGAAGGGACAGGGGGCTCTATGGCTACACCTTC
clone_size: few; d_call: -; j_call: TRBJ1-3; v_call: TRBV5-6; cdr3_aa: CASSVTPNSGNTIYF; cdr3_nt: TGTGCCAGCAGCGTCACCCCCAACTCTGGAAACACCATATATTTT
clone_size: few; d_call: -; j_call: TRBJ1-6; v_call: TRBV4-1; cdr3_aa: CASSREAGHYNSPLHF; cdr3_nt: TGCGCCAGCAGCCGTGAAGCGGGACATTATAATTCACCCCTCCACTTT
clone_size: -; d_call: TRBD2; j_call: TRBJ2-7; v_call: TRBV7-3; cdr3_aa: CASSILANSYEQYF; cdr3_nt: TGTGCCAGCAGCATACTAGCGAACTCCTACGAGCAGTACTTC
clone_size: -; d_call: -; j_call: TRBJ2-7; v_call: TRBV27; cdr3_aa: CASSRFTGYEQYF; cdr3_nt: TGTGCCAGCAGTAGGTTCACAGGGTACGAGCAGTACTTC
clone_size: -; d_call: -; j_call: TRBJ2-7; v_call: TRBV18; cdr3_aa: CASSDRSYEQYF; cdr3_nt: TGTGCCAGCTCCGACCGCTCCTACGAGCAGTACTTC
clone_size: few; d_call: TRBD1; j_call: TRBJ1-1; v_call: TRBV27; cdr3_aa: CASSPRTGRNTEAFF; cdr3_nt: TGTGCCAGCAGTCCGAGGACAGGAAGGAACACTGAAGCTTTCTTT